This T cell receptor beta chain was retrieved from a study of cytomegalovirus exposure and HLA in healthy donors. Study-level findings and limits: A later analysis showed TCR association rates differing by HLA locus, peaking at DRB1 and lowest at HLA-C. An apparent linkage of common viral pathogens to several of the most significant clusters emerged in a later analysis. Segments of the TCR beta V type were, in most cases, productive about 90% or about 30% of the time in an earlier analysis.

Of note for this clone: Its antigen remains unknown.

Samples came from healthy bone marrow donors. 60 Vbeta and 13 Jbeta primers were used in PCR. Method: immunoSEQ multiplex PCR; TCRdb's copy keeps in-frame clones and lacks some. Of 150,000 to 200,000 clones listed, around 85% were seen once; the top ten hold under 0.95%. Trimming took off 5 bases at V and 0 bases at J, with 11 bases between the two ends. Germline V gene lookup returns CDR1 LGHNA and CDR2 YSLEER. CDR3 length equals 15 residues. The V and J genes are TRBV4-3 and TRBJ1-3; D is possibly TRBD1 (6 bases). The sequenced material came from PBMCs. The TCR comes from a young woman in good health and CMV-seronegative. The CDR3 region has the DNA TGCGCCAGCAGCGCCGGGACAACCTCTGGAAACACCATATATTTT. It is translated as CASSAGTTSGNTIYF.